These T cell receptor beta chains were read from a single sample in a study of cytomegalovirus exposure and HLA in healthy donors. Clones were read by immunoSEQ multiplex PCR, and TCRdb kept only the in-frame ones, dropping some. This table has under 200,000 clones, approximately 79% appearing once. The sequenced material came from PBMCs. These receptors were taken from a man in his forties or fifties in good health and CMV-seropositive. The CDR3 runs from the conserved cysteine through the conserved F or W.

j_call v_call cdr3_aa
TRBJ2-2 TRBV10-3 CAIRGTSVDGELFF
TRBJ2-7 TRBV19 CASSIGTGTYEQYF
TRBJ2-1 TRBV28 CASSSGTGTYNEQFF
TRBJ2-1 TRBV18 CASSPLNSRDRELAGRSSYNEQFF
TRBJ1-2 TRBV6-6 CASSYSGDNYGYTF
TRBJ2-1 TRBV4-1 CASSQPHGTSGGAYNEQFF
TRBJ2-3 TRBV18 CASSPSRGVLTDTQYF
TRBJ2-3 TRBV27 CASSPHPGDTQYF
TRBJ2-1 TRBV6-1 CASSDARLPSRFF
TRBJ1-5 TRBV30 CAWRETGGREPQHF
TRBJ1-1 TRBV5-6 CASSLLAGTGYVEAFF
TRBJ2-2 TRBV6-5 CASSYSFANTGELFF
TRBJ1-3 TRBV9 CASSVATGPSGNTIYF
TRBJ1-6 TRBV19 CASSMDRALTGNNSPLHF
TRBJ1-5 TRBV2 CASSGKSDRSEPQHF
TRBJ2-2 TRBV6-5 CASSPGTGELFF
TRBJ2-7 TRBV6-6 CASSYPTGAKLGEAYF
TRBJ1-1 TRBV7-2 CASSPRPRANTEAFF
TRBJ2-5 TRBV19 CASSIHITGNQETQYF
TRBJ2-5 TRBV11-3 CASGSGSQETQYF
TRBJ2-5 TRBV4-2 CASTPSAGDEETQYF
TRBJ2-5 TRBV18 CASSLTGTGRQETQYF
TRBJ1-5 TRBV2 CASSGDRSNQPQHF
TRBJ2-2 TRBV7-3 CASSGASGGTNTGELFF
TRBJ2-3 TRBV9 CASSTQGVQAQYF
TRBJ2-2 TRBV7-2 CASSSHLAANTGELFF
TRBJ1-5 TRBV28 CASSLQGKNQPQHF
TRBJ2-6 TRBV19 CASRTGTGANVLTF
TRBJ2-5 TRBV29-1 CSVFVGETQYF
TRBJ1-1 TRBV18 CASSPDRSMNTEAFF
TRBJ1-3 TRBV28 CASSSIDGQHGNTIYF
TRBJ1-3 TRBV18 CASSLNDSVPSGNTIYF
TRBJ1-3 TRBV5-6 CASSLRGSSGNTIYF
TRBJ1-2 TRBV4-3 CASSQDITGMAYYGYTF